This T cell receptor beta chain is from a study of blood T cell repertoires in COVID-19. Study at large: Sources were T cells, B-cell-depleted T cells, or PBMCs; the material itself was cDNA or gDNA.

Sequenced by immunoSEQ multiplex PCR; TCRdb stores in-frame clones only, minus some. The table includes approximately 77,000 clones, roughly 85% detected once. The CDR3 covers 16 residues. Unmatched junction bases numbered 9, after V lost 6 bases and J lost 0 bases. Germline CDR1 SGHNT, CDR2 YYREEE (reference sequence). The TCR originated in a man aged 50 to 60 with COVID-19, enrolled during active disease. Material: peripheral blood. The chain carries TRBV5-4 and TRBJ2-1; 7 bases agree with TRBD1. CDR3 protein: CASTQGQPSSYNEQFF. In nucleotides, the CDR3 is TGTGCCAGCACCCAGGGACAGCCGAGCTCCTACAATGAGCAGTTCTTC.